These 25 T cell receptor beta chains were all obtained from the same sample, sequenced in a study of early T cells in non-severe SARS-CoV-2 infection. Via MiXCR, TCRdb re-called the 5' RACE reads, giving one row per CDR3 protein. The data hold tens of thousands of distinct CDR3 sequences, with roughly 10% observed a single time. The specimen was whole blood, collected at baseline. These receptors all come from an adult who was a healthcare worker with PCR-confirmed SARS-CoV-2 infection or an uninfected control (not recorded which).

This clonotype was found many times. This rearrangement joins TRBV11-2 to TRBJ2-3, with 9 bases matching TRBD2. Germline CDR1 and CDR2: SGHAT and FQNNGV. There are 15 residues in the CDR3. Trimming at V came to 6 bases and at J to 4 bases, leaving 8 bases not matched to a gene. The CDR3 sequence: CASSSVGGGADTQYF. The CDR3 bases are TGTGCCAGCAGTTCAGTTGGCGGGGGGGCAGATACGCAGTATTTT.

A few counts support this clonotype. The rearrangement joins TRBV20-1 to TRBJ1-1; no clear D gene. The CDR3 is made up of 16 amino acids. Germline CDR1 and CDR2: DFQATT and SNEGSKA (reference sequence). The V gene lost 0 bases and the J gene lost 0 bases, with 14 bases spanning the gap. The CDR3 DNA sequence: TGCAGTGCTAGAGATCTGTCGGGGAGCATGAACACTGAAGCTTTCTTT. Protein: CSARDLSGSMNTEAFF.

This clonotype was recorded at least ten times. This chain joins TRBV6-2 or TRBV6-3 and TRBJ2-3; D gene uncertain. The CDR3 totals 13 residues. The germline V gene encodes CDR1 MNHEY and CDR2 SVGEGT. V lost 3 bases, J lost 2 bases, and 6 bases lay in between. For the CDR3, the DNA is TGTGCCAGCAGTTATAGCTACACAGATACGCAGTATTTT. Its protein is CASSYSYTDTQYF.

The table lists this clonotype with a few counts. This chain joins TRBV4-1 and TRBJ2-5, with 7 bases identical to TRBD2. Germline lookup yields CDR1 MGHRA and CDR2 YSYEKL. V dropped 0 bases and J dropped 6; count of bases not matched to a gene: 10. The CDR3 totals 16 residues. The CDR3 DNA is TGCGCCAGCAGCCAAGATGGGGACTACATAAGTAAGACCCAGTACTTC. Protein sequence: CASSQDGDYISKTQYF.

This clonotype turned up a few times. The chain joins TRBV6-1 to TRBJ2-5, with D maybe TRBD2 (6 bases). V was shortened by 4 bases and J by 3 bases, with 15 bases between the two germline ends. The CDR3 has 15 residues. Germline assignment: CDR1 MNHNS and CDR2 SASEGT. The CDR3 loop is CASSGSGRAKETQYF. In nucleotides, the CDR3 is TGTGCCAGCAGTGGCAGCGGGCGCGCAAAAGAGACCCAGTACTTC.

The chain joins TRBV11-2 to TRBJ2-3; TRBD2 matches 7 bases. The V and J ends lost 5 bases and 5 bases, in that order; junction bases with no gene match: 13. Germline V lookup: CDR1 SGHAT, CDR2 FQNNGV. CDR3 size: 16 residues. The CDR3 nucleotides are TGTGCCAGCAGCCCAGGACGGCTAGCGGCCCGAGATACGCAGTATTTT. Amino acids: CASSPGRLAARDTQYF.

This clonotype has a count of ten or more. The rearrangement joins TRBV20-1 to TRBJ1-1; 11 bases are shared with TRBD1. V lost 1 base and J lost 11; bases outside the gene matches: 18. The CDR3 is 17 residues long. Germline values: CDR1 DFQATT, CDR2 SNEGSKA (reference sequence). The CDR3 loop is CSARGPPPGTGGLRAFF. The DNA of the CDR3 is TGCAGTGCTAGAGGTCCACCCCCCGGGACAGGGGGTCTCCGGGCTTTCTTT.

This clonotype was observed a handful of times. The chain has TRBV29-1 and TRBJ1-1; D is unclear. V lost 8 bases, J lost 3 bases, and 22 bases lay in between. Per the germline V gene, CDR1 is SQVTM and CDR2 is ANQGSEA. This CDR3 contains 15 residues. CDR3: CSTDSGRGADTEAFF. The CDR3 DNA reads as TGCAGCACTGATTCTGGTCGGGGTGCGGACACTGAAGCTTTCTTT.

The sample holds many counts of this clonotype. The chain uses TRBV7-2 and TRBJ2-3, with D maybe TRBD2 (6 bases). V lost 1 base to trimming and J lost 1 base, with 15 bases between them. Germline CDR1 reads SGHTA; CDR2 reads FQGNSA. CDR3 length equals 17 residues. The chain's CDR3 is CASSLDRTTRGTDTQYF. DNA of the CDR3: TGTGCCAGCAGCTTAGATAGGACTACCCGGGGCACAGATACGCAGTATTTT.

The sample holds a few counts of this clonotype. The chain joins TRBV12-3 or TRBV12-4 to TRBJ1-1; no reliable D call. V lost 1 base and J lost 4, with 7 bases in between. The CDR3 runs 13 residues. The CDR3 DNA reads as TGTGCCAGCAGTTTAGAGGGCAGCACTGAAGCTTTCTTT. This codes for CASSLEGSTEAFF.

This chain links TRBV20-1 with TRBJ2-5; D is ambiguous. V lost 0 bases, J lost 3 bases, and 14 bases lay in between. This CDR3 spans 15 amino acids. Germline CDR1 DFQATT, CDR2 SNEGSKA (reference sequence). The CDR3 reads CSARDWSPTKETQYF. In DNA form, the CDR3 reads TGCAGTGCTAGAGATTGGTCACCCACTAAAGAGACCCAGTACTTC.

This rearrangement joins TRBV6-2 or TRBV6-3 to TRBJ1-5, with D tentatively TRBD1 (5 bases). This CDR3 is built from 15 residues. Germline V gene lookup returns CDR1 MNHEY and CDR2 SVGEGT. Trimming removed 2 bases at V and 1 base at J, with 9 bases between. The CDR3 region has the DNA TGTGCCAGCAGTTACATCGGGGGAAGCAATCAGCCCCAGCATTTT. Its protein product is CASSYIGGSNQPQHF.

This clonotype was detected only a few times. The J gene is TRBJ1-3, the V gene TRBV2; D remains ambiguous. There are 13 residues in the CDR3. Per germline, CDR1 SNHLY and CDR2 FYNNEI. V lost 6 bases and J lost 4, with 10 bases in between. Here the CDR3 reads CASRLGRGNTIYF. The CDR3 DNA is TGTGCCAGCAGACTCGGGAGGGGAAACACCATATATTTT.

This clonotype occurred a few times. The rearrangement links TRBV20-1 to TRBJ2-3; D is possibly TRBD2 (5 bases). CDR3 size: 15 residues. Germline CDR1 reads DFQATT; CDR2 reads SNEGSKA (reference sequence). The V and J ends lost 3 bases and 2 bases respectively, with 15 bases between them. Written as DNA, the CDR3 is TGCAGTGCTAGCAGGTTGAGCGGTGACACAGATACGCAGTATTTT. This sequence encodes CSASRLSGDTDTQYF.

The chain carries TRBV7-2 and TRBJ1-1; unclear D gene. The CDR3 runs 14 residues. V was shortened by 5 bases and J by 4 bases, with 14 bases between the two germline ends. Germline V gene data show CDR1 as SGHTA and CDR2 as FQGNSA. The CDR3 region is CASSPTKGITEAFF. CDR3 nucleotide sequence: TGTGCCAGCAGCCCTACCAAAGGGATCACTGAAGCTTTCTTT.

V and J are TRBV7-2 and TRBJ2-3, with D possibly being TRBD1 or TRBD2 (6 bases each). The V gene's germline CDR1 is SGHTA and CDR2 FQGNSA. Trimming removed 7 bases at V and 2 bases at J, with 13 bases between. The length of the CDR3 is 14 residues. CDR3 sequence reads: CASNYGGLTDTQYF. CDR3 DNA: TGTGCCAGCAACTATGGGGGGCTCACAGATACGCAGTATTTT.

The genes are TRBV5-5 and TRBJ2-2; D unclear. This CDR3 spans 16 amino acids. Trimming took 2 bases from V and 0 from J, leaving 11 bases between them. Germline assignment: CDR1 SGHKS and CDR2 YYEKEE (reference sequence). This CDR3 is CASSFGSGSNTGELFF. Here the CDR3 DNA reads TGTGCCAGCAGCTTTGGTTCCGGCTCGAACACCGGGGAGCTGTTTTTT.

There are a few counts of this clonotype. This sequence joins TRBV25-1 and TRBJ2-5; D call uncertain. The CDR3 is 12 amino acids. Germline loops: CDR1 MGHDK, CDR2 SYGVNS. The ends were cut back, 2 bases at V and 5 bases at J, with 6 bases in the middle. CDR3 region: CASSEQLETQYF. The CDR3 DNA reads TGTGCCAGCAGTGAACAGTTGGAGACCCAGTACTTC.

This clonotype was recorded many times. CDR3 protein: CASTLGLAGVYEQYF. The CDR3 DNA sequence: TGTGCCAGCACCCTAGGACTAGCGGGGGTATACGAGCAGTACTTC. The chain combines TRBV6-1 with TRBJ2-7, with TRBD2 matching over 13 bases. V trimming: 7 bases; J trimming: 4 bases; junction bases outside the gene matches: 7. The CDR3 length is 15 residues. Germline CDR1 reads MNHNS; CDR2 reads SASEGT.

The chain uses TRBV12-3 or TRBV12-4 and TRBJ1-2; tentative D call: TRBD1 (6 bases). Trimming cost V 6 bases and J 8 bases, with 13 bases left between them. There are 12 residues in the CDR3. CDR3: CASRQRGAGYTF. In DNA, the CDR3 is TGTGCCAGCAGGCAACGGGGGGCAGGCTACACCTTC.

This clonotype came up a few times. J is TRBJ2-7 and V is TRBV6-5, with D maybe TRBD1 (5 bases). V was trimmed by 0 bases and J by 2 bases, leaving 8 bases between them. From germline, CDR1 is MNHEY and CDR2 SVGAGI. The CDR3 spans 14 residues. CDR3 amino acids: CASSYSTVPYEQYF. The CDR3 DNA follows: TGTGCCAGCAGTTACTCGACAGTACCCTACGAGCAGTACTTC.

V is TRBV5-1 and J is TRBJ2-2; TRBD1 matches at 9 bases. Unmatched junction bases numbered 7, after V lost 4 bases and J lost 3 bases. CDR3 size: 16 residues. In germline, CDR1 is SGHRS, CDR2 YFSETQ. DNA for the CDR3: TGCGCCAGCAGCCTAACCGGGACAGGGTACACCGGGGAGCTGTTTTTT. It translates to CASSLTGTGYTGELFF.

The chain couples TRBV2 to TRBJ2-7, with unresolved D. V lost 5 bases to trimming and J lost 6 bases, with 20 bases between them. The germline CDR1 and CDR2 sequences are SNHLY and FYNNEI. This CDR3 comprises 15 residues. The CDR3 nucleotides are TGTGCCAGCAGTATTCCGGGCCTCATGGAGCTCGAGCAGTACTTC. It is translated as CASSIPGLMELEQYF.

Only a few counts were recorded for this clonotype. The chain employs TRBV6-2 or TRBV6-3 and TRBJ1-1, with 7 bases that match TRBD1. CDR1 is MNHEY, CDR2 SVGEGT, per germline. V was clipped by 5 bases and J by 0 bases; unmatched bases: 3. CDR3 length: 14 residues. CDR3 region: CASSRGLVNTEAFF. The CDR3 DNA follows: TGTGCCAGCAGTAGGGGGCTGGTGAACACTGAAGCTTTCTTT.

The V and J genes are TRBV7-6 and TRBJ1-1; TRBD1 matches at 8 bases. The CDR3 runs 14 residues. V lost 5 bases and J lost 7; bases outside the gene matches: 9. Germline V gives CDR1 SGHVS, CDR2 FNYEAQ. Here the CDR3 reads CASSPLSGTGEAFF. Here the CDR3 DNA reads TGTGCCAGCAGCCCCCTCTCTGGGACAGGTGAAGCTTTCTTT.